The 8 T cell receptor beta chains presented below share a single source sample, sequenced in a study of beta chain features in type 1 diabetes (dated by TCRdb to 2017 to 2018). Library prep was done by the immunoSEQ multiplex PCR assay. All of the isolated RNA was reverse transcribed with the High Capacity cDNA Reverse Transcription Kit, so expressed TCRB transcripts were sequenced. TCRdb took over this immuneACCESS table, retaining in-frame rearrangements with V and J assigned. Such tables are incomplete; in checked studies, under half of the missing clones stem from an unresolved V gene, and the remainder is unexplained. This sample holds under 450,000 clones; less than 15% were observed only once. Roughly 0.017% of the sample lies in the top ten. Material for sequencing was naive CD4+ T cells from blood. The label giving this sample's cell subset or site can be read as: true naive CD4+ T cells. Receptor source: a woman between 18 and 29 years old in good health.

This chain connects TRBV6-5 to TRBJ2-3; 7 positions match TRBD1. The V segment lost 0 bases and the J segment 0 bases; nucleotides outside the gene matches: 3. This CDR3 region has 16 residues. Germline V CDR1 and CDR2: MNHEY, SVGAGI. CDR3 sequence reads: CASSYSGTASTDTQYF. The CDR3 nucleotides read TGTGCCAGCAGTTACTCCGGGACAGCTAGCACAGATACGCAGTATTTT.

J is TRBJ1-4 and V is TRBV4-2; the match to TRBD1 covers 10 bases. V lost 4 bases to trimming and J lost 6 bases; unmatched junction nucleotides: 8. This CDR3 has 16 residues. Germline CDR1 and CDR2: LGHNA and YNFKEQ. CDR3 bases: TGTGCCAGCAGCCGTCCCGACAGGGGGCCTTATGAAAAACTGTTTTTT. Translating it yields CASSRPDRGPYEKLFF.

This rearrangement joins TRBV29-1 to TRBJ2-1; perhaps TRBD2 as D (6 bases). CDR3 size: 12 residues. Trimming removed 7 bases at V and 2 bases at J, with 9 bases between. Germline CDR1 reads SQVTM; CDR2 reads ANQGSEA. The CDR3 DNA sequence: TGCAGCGCCGGAGGGGCCTACAATGAGCAGTTCTTC. Amino acid sequence: CSAGGAYNEQFF.

The rearrangement joins TRBV29-1 to TRBJ1-1; 7 bases are shared with TRBD1. Germline CDR1 is SQVTM and CDR2 is ANQGSEA. This CDR3 region has 15 residues. V lost 8 bases, J lost 1 base, and 13 bases stayed unmatched. The CDR3 loop is CSSRTGRSTNTEAFF. CDR3 DNA sequence: TGCAGCTCCCGGACAGGCAGATCTACGAACACTGAAGCTTTCTTT.

The chain uses TRBV29-1 and TRBJ1-2, with D possibly matching TRBD1 (6 bases). The CDR3 sequence is 13 residues long. V lost 7 bases, J lost 2 bases, and 14 bases lay in between. In germline, CDR1 is SQVTM, CDR2 ANQGSEA. CDR3 region: CSGHRVSNYGYTF. CDR3 nucleotide sequence: TGCAGCGGGCACAGGGTTTCCAACTATGGCTACACCTTC. The full variable domain, completed using reference TRBV29-1 and TRBJ1-2, is SAVISQKPSRDICQRGTSLTIQCQVDSQVTMMFWYRQQPGQSLTLIATANQGSEATYESGFVIDKFPISRPNLTFSTLTVSNMSPEDSSIYLCSGHRVSNYGYTFGSGTRLTVV.

This chain's CDR3 is CAWTARQGREQYF. The CDR3 DNA sequence: TGTGCCTGGACTGCCCGACAGGGGCGCGAGCAGTACTTC. V and J are TRBV30 and TRBJ2-7; 8 bases line up with TRBD1. The J segment lost 6 bases and the V segment lost 4 bases, leaving 8 bases of the junction unmatched. The length of the CDR3 is 13 residues. CDR1 is GTSNPN, CDR2 SVGIG, per germline (reference sequence).

The table lists this clone with a few counts. V gene TRBV5-1 combines with J gene TRBJ2-7; perhaps TRBD2 as D (6 bases). Trimming took 0 bases from V and 12 from J, leaving 16 bases between them. The CDR3 sequence is 13 residues long. Germline-derived CDR1 and CDR2 are SGHRS and YFSETQ. CDR3 sequence (DNA): TGCGCCAGCAGCTTGGGGGACTCCTCTAGTCCGTACTTC. It specifies CASSLGDSSSPYF.

The chain carries TRBV30 and TRBJ2-5; TRBD2 matches 12 bases. Germline CDR1 and CDR2: GTSNPN and SVGIG (reference sequence). This CDR3 spans 15 amino acids. Trimming at V came to 2 bases and at J to 2 bases, leaving 3 bases not matched to a gene. The CDR3 spells CAWSSGLAGQETQYF. CDR3 bases: TGTGCCTGGAGTTCAGGACTAGCGGGACAAGAGACCCAGTACTTC.